The present entry profiles one T cell receptor beta chain with its context. Its specificity is unknown. These data come from a study of cytotoxic CD8 clonotypes in ibrutinib-treated CLL. Study observations and caveats: Shared public clonotypes were rare, and on treatment they either got smaller or stayed the same. Samples from sustained-remission and progressing patients were taken at different times. Clonality, elevated at ibrutinib response, dropped back toward baseline at progression.

Here immunoSEQ multiplex PCR was the method, and the copy in TCRdb shows in-frame clones only, minus some. In the table there are hundreds of thousands of clones, about 80% of which are singletons. Germline CDR1 SGHVS, CDR2 FQNEAQ. CDR3 length equals 13 residues. V lost 4 bases to trimming and J lost 5 bases; unmatched junction nucleotides: 0. The chain combines TRBV7-8 with TRBJ2-5; TRBD1 agrees at 11 bases. The starting material was PBMCs, obtained before ibrutinib treatment. The clonotype was recovered from a human donor with chronic lymphocytic leukemia. CDR3 residues: CASSWDRGETQYF. Written as DNA, the CDR3 is TGTGCCAGCAGCTGGGACAGGGGGGAGACCCAGTACTTC.